The rows below give T cell receptor beta chains drawn from one sample of a study of CD8+ T cells in alopecia areata. Profiling relied on immunoSEQ multiplex PCR, and the TCRdb table lists in-frame clones only, not all of them. The data show roughly 120,000 clones, about 61% seen once. The sample taken for sequencing was CD4+ T cells sorted from blood. The receptors come from a human donor in good health. CDR3s include the opening cysteine and the closing phenylalanine or tryptophan. The D gene is left open where the match is weak. Not all rows give a size; the values are once, few, many and, for expanded clones, a class.

D	J	V	size	CDR3	DNA
-	TRBJ2-7	TRBV6-6	-	CASSYGGEQYF	TGTGCCAGCAGTTACGGGGGCGAGCAGTACTTC
-	TRBJ2-5	TRBV29-1	few	CSVLANQETQYF	TGCAGCGTTCTAGCCAATCAAGAGACCCAGTACTTC
-	TRBJ2-7	TRBV5-1	few	CASSLAGPYEQYF	TGCGCCAGCAGCTTGGCAGGACCCTACGAGCAGTACTTC
-	TRBJ1-1	TRBV6-1	-	CASSERGNTEAFF	TGTGCCAGCAGTGAACGCGGGAACACTGAAGCTTTCTTT
-	TRBJ2-5	TRBV7-7	-	CASSRGALAGETQYF	TGTGCCAGCAGCCGGGGGGCGTTGGCAGGGGAGACCCAGTACTTC
TRBD1	TRBJ1-1	TRBV29-1	-	CSGVDRVDTEAFF	TGCAGCGGGGTGGACAGGGTGGACACTGAAGCTTTCTTT
-	TRBJ2-7	TRBV11-2	-	CASSLDGVRAGEQYF	TGTGCCAGCAGCTTAGATGGCGTCAGGGCGGGCGAGCAGTACTTC
-	TRBJ2-3	TRBV5-1	-	CASSLDGGTQYF	TGCGCCAGCAGCTTGGATGGTGGTACGCAGTATTTT
-	TRBJ2-3	TRBV29-1	few	CSADSSTDTQYF	TGCAGCGCCGACAGTAGCACAGATACGCAGTATTTT
TRBD1	TRBJ1-1	TRBV10-2	once	CATTNQGAYTEAFF	TGCGCCACCACAAACCAGGGGGCGTACACTGAAGCTTTCTTT
TRBD1	TRBJ2-7	TRBV5-1	-	CASSSDRGHEQYF	TGCGCCAGCAGTTCCGACAGGGGCCACGAGCAGTACTTC
-	TRBJ1-6	TRBV6-5	-	CASRQGHSPLHF	TGTGCCAGCAGGCAGGGGCATTCACCCCTCCACTTT
-	TRBJ1-5	TRBV15	-	CATSRDNGQPQHF	TGTGCCACCAGCAGAGATAACGGTCAGCCCCAGCATTTT
-	TRBJ1-1	TRBV6-5	-	CASSRNTEAFF	TGTGCCAGCAGTCGGAACACTGAAGCTTTCTTT
-	TRBJ1-2	TRBV6-6	-	CASSSNTGNYGYTF	TGTGCCAGCAGTTCCAACACAGGGAACTATGGCTACACCTTC
-	TRBJ2-1	TRBV14	few	CASSPQTGNNEQFF	TGTGCCAGCAGCCCGCAGACAGGAAACAATGAGCAGTTCTTC
-	TRBJ1-5	TRBV9	-	CASSASDSPYQPQHF	TGTGCCAGCAGCGCCTCGGACAGCCCTTATCAGCCCCAGCATTTT
-	TRBJ1-1	TRBV29-1	-	CSATIFPEAFF	TGCAGCGCGACTATTTTCCCTGAAGCTTTCTTT
-	TRBJ2-3	TRBV25-1	few	CASSLLPGETQYF	TGTGCCAGCAGTCTCTTACCGGGAGAGACGCAGTATTTT
TRBD1	TRBJ2-7	TRBV5-4	-	CASSSMTGSGEQYF	TGTGCCAGCAGCTCGATGACAGGGTCGGGCGAGCAGTACTTC
TRBD1	TRBJ1-2	TRBV5-6	-	CASSLVARGDYGYTF	TGTGCCAGCAGCTTGGTCGCCAGGGGGGACTATGGCTACACCTTC
TRBD1	TRBJ2-3	TRBV29-1	-	CSAWGTEFTDTQYF	TGCAGCGCCTGGGGGACAGAGTTCACAGATACGCAGTATTTT
-	TRBJ1-4	TRBV2	once	CASSDPGTPGEKLFF	TGTGCCAGCAGTGATCCCGGGACTCCCGGCGAAAAACTGTTTTTT
-	TRBJ1-6	TRBV4-1	-	CASSLRVSDSPLHF	TGCGCCAGCAGCCTCAGGGTAAGCGATTCACCCCTCCACTTT
-	TRBJ2-7	TRBV2	-	CASSEDRVSYEQYF	TGTGCCAGCAGTGAAGACAGGGTTTCCTACGAGCAGTACTTC
TRBD1	TRBJ1-1	TRBV4-1	-	CASSQIYRGRGQTEAFF	TGCGCCAGCAGCCAAATCTACAGGGGACGGGGGCAAACTGAAGCTTTCTTT
-	TRBJ1-1	TRBV29-1	once	CSVLGHMNTEAFF	TGCAGCGTTCTAGGACACATGAACACTGAAGCTTTCTTT
-	TRBJ1-5	TRBV29-1	-	CSVRLDRGPQHF	TGCAGCGTCCGACTCGACCGGGGTCCCCAGCATTTT
-	TRBJ2-1	TRBV6-5	-	CASGRGDEQFF	TGTGCCAGCGGAAGGGGTGATGAGCAGTTCTTC
-	TRBJ2-6	TRBV30	-	CAWSGLNSGANVLTF	TGTGCCTGGTCGGGACTGAACTCTGGGGCCAACGTCCTGACTTTC
-	TRBJ1-1	TRBV6-5	-	CASTTPRGGTEAFF	TGTGCCAGCACCACCCCCCGGGGAGGCACTGAAGCTTTCTTT
-	TRBJ2-1	TRBV5-6	-	CASTEVDYLYNEQFF	TGTGCCAGCACCGAAGTAGACTACCTTTACAATGAGCAGTTCTTC
TRBD1	TRBJ1-2	TRBV27	-	CASSFGQGLGNYGYTF	TGTGCCAGCAGTTTTGGACAGGGGCTGGGGAACTATGGCTACACCTTC
-	TRBJ2-3	TRBV5-1	-	CASSLGRFPDTQYF	TGCGCCAGCAGCTTGGGGAGGTTCCCAGATACGCAGTATTTT
-	TRBJ2-2	TRBV29-1	few	CSSRTEANTGELFF	TGCAGCTCCCGGACGGAGGCGAACACCGGGGAGCTGTTTTTT
-	TRBJ2-2	TRBV4-1	few	CASSQPGQKANTGELFF	TGCGCCAGCAGCCAACCAGGACAGAAAGCGAACACCGGGGAGCTGTTTTTT
-	TRBJ1-1	TRBV7-9	-	CASSLDRNTEAFF	TGTGCCAGCAGCTTAGACAGGAACACTGAAGCTTTCTTT
-	TRBJ1-4	TRBV18	-	CASSPSSYNEKLFF	TGTGCCAGCTCACCATCCAGCTATAATGAAAAACTGTTTTTT
-	TRBJ1-1	TRBV30	-	CAWSVSQETGAFF	TGTGCCTGGAGCGTCTCTCAGGAGACCGGAGCTTTCTTT
-	TRBJ2-3	TRBV5-4	-	CASSLQFSSDTQYF	TGTGCCAGCAGCTTACAGTTCTCATCAGATACGCAGTATTTT